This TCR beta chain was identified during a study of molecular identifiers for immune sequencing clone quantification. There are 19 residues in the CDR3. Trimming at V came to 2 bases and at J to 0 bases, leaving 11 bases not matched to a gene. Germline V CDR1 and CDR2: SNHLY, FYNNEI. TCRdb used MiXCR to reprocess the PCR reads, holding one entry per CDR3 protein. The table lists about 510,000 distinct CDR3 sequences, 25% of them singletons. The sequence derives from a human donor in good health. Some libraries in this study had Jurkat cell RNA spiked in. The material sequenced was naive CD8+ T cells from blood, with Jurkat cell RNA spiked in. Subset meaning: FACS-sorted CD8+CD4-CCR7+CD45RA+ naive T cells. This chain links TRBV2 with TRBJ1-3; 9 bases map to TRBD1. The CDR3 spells CASSELTGGRGPSGNTIYF. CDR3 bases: TGTGCCAGCAGTGAACTTACAGGGGGCAGGGGTCCCTCTGGAAACACCATATATTTT.